One and the same sample provided the 6 T cell receptor beta chains below, sequenced in a study of prognosis after radiotherapy for stage I lung cancer. Genomic DNA was the source, and TCR beta CDR3 was amplified from it by two-round multiplex PCR. Primers specific to each TRBV and TRBJ gene were used in first-round PCR. TCRdb ran MiXCR on the multiplex PCR reads and lists one entry per CDR3 protein. The data show tens of thousands of distinct CDR3 sequences, more than 25% seen once. The sample in question was PBMCs, obtained before or after stereotactic body radiation therapy (not recorded which). The receptors originated from a donor over 45 with non-small cell lung cancer.

This clonotype was seen at least ten times. This chain uses TRBV12-3 or TRBV12-4 with TRBJ2-7; D might be TRBD1 (6 bases). There are 12 residues in the CDR3. V was clipped by 4 bases and J by 6 bases, with 10 bases between them. The CDR3 is CASSYTGTEQYF. CDR3 in DNA: TGTGCCAGCAGTTATACAGGGACCGAGCAGTACTTC.

This clonotype was seen many times. This chain connects TRBV20-1 to TRBJ1-4; a possible D gene is TRBD1 (5 bases). The CDR3 spans 13 residues. The V gene's germline CDR1 is DFQATT and CDR2 SNEGSKA (reference sequence). V lost 3 bases, J lost 4 bases, and 9 bases lay in between. The CDR3 is CSASRGNNEKLFF. The CDR3 DNA is TGCAGTGCTAGTAGGGGAAATAATGAAAAACTGTTTTTT.

A note on this clonotype: A much larger clone is a single base away; this may be a read error. The V and J genes are TRBV7-9 and TRBJ2-1; 16 nucleotides agree with TRBD2. The CDR3 runs to 19 residues. CDR1 and CDR2 (germline): SEHNR, FQNEAQ (reference sequence). The CDR3 loop is CASSLGLAGGKGSYNEEFF. The DNA for the CDR3 is TGTGCCAGCAGCCTGGGACTAGCGGGGGGGAAGGGCTCCTACAATGAGGAGTTCTTC. The full variable domain, completed using reference TRBV7-9 and TRBJ2-1, is DTGVSQNPRHKITKRGQNVTFRCDPISEHNRLYWYRQTLGQGPEFLTYFQNEAQLEKSRLLSDRFSAERPKGSFSTLEIQRTEQGDSAMYLCASSLGLAGGKGSYNEEFFGPGTRLTVL.

For this clonotype: A much larger clone is a single base away; this may be a read error. CDR3 bases: TGTGCCAGCAGTTACAATCTAGCGGGGGGACTTAAAAACATTCAGTACTTC. This sequence encodes CASSYNLAGGLKNIQYF. The rearrangement uses TRBV6-5 and TRBJ2-4, with 11 nucleotides matching TRBD2. Germline V gives CDR1 MNHEY, CDR2 SVGAGI. The CDR3 runs 17 residues. V lost 2 bases to trimming and J lost 4 bases; unmatched junction nucleotides: 7.

As for this clonotype: With a far larger clone one base away, a read error is the likely cause. V and J are TRBV6-9 and TRBJ1-1; the match to TRBD1 covers 8 bases. V lost 3 bases to trimming and J lost 7 bases; unmatched junction nucleotides: 10. The germline V gene encodes CDR1 MNHGY and CDR2 SVAAGI. CDR3 length: 15 amino acids. CDR3 sequence reads: CASSYPTSDRGEAFF. In nucleotides, the CDR3 is TGTGCCAGCAGTTACCCAACAAGCGACAGGGGTGAAGCTTTCTTT.

At least ten counts were recorded for this clonotype. V is TRBV24-1 and J is TRBJ2-1, with 7 bases that match TRBD1. Germline CDR1 KGHDR, CDR2 SFDVKD. The CDR3 totals 15 residues. The ends lost 4 bases at V and 10 bases at J; junction bases unmatched: 12. In DNA, the CDR3 is TGTGCCACCAGTGACCCGACAGGGCTCAGTGTGGAGCAGTTCTTC. Residues: CATSDPTGLSVEQFF.